This T cell receptor beta chain was captured by sequencing in a study of control samples from healthy donors and cancer patients. CDR1 MGHDK and CDR2 SYGVNS come from the germline V gene. The CDR3 is 15 residues long. Trimming pared 8 bases from V and 4 bases from J, leaving 18 bases between. Assay used: immunoSEQ multiplex PCR; TCRdb lists only in-frame clones, some missing. The data show roughly 95,000 clones, just over 90% seen once. The chain is built from TRBV25-1 and TRBJ2-1; D perhaps matches TRBD2 (5 bases). What was sequenced was blood. This clonotype was obtained from a woman in her 30s in good health. This chain's CDR3 is CASGSTRDMYNEQFF. CDR3 coding DNA: TGTGCCAGCGGATCTACTAGGGATATGTACAATGAGCAGTTCTTC.